The 5 T cell receptor beta chains below were found in one sample sequenced in a study of cytomegalovirus exposure and HLA in healthy donors. PCR was performed using 60 Vbeta and 13 Jbeta primers. Only in-frame clones appear in the TCRdb table, and some are missing; sequencing was by immunoSEQ multiplex PCR. Its table lists approximately 45,000 clones. The sample was PBMCs. The source is a male donor in good health and CMV-seronegative.

The chain uses TRBV7-2 and TRBJ1-1; 10 nucleotides align to TRBD1. In germline, CDR1 is SGHTA, CDR2 FQGNSA. V trimming: 4 bases; J trimming: 3 bases; junction bases outside the gene matches: 5. The CDR3 runs 15 residues. The CDR3 DNA sequence: TGTGCCAGCAGCTCTGGGACAGGGGTTCACACTGAAGCTTTCTTT. Protein product: CASSSGTGVHTEAFF.

The chain links TRBV29-1 to TRBJ1-2, with 9 bases aligning to TRBD1. The trim removed 4 bases at V and 8 bases at J, leaving 5 bases unmatched. The CDR3 extends over 12 amino acids. Germline V gives CDR1 SQVTM, CDR2 ANQGSEA. CDR3 loop: CSVVGTGRGYTF. The CDR3 nucleotides read TGCAGCGTTGTCGGGACAGGGAGGGGCTACACCTTC.

This chain uses TRBV28 with TRBJ1-2; D might be TRBD1 (6 bases). The CDR3 is made up of 12 amino acids. Trimming cost V 6 bases and J 8 bases, with 13 bases left between them. CDR1 is MDHEN and CDR2 is SYDVKM in the germline V gene. Here the CDR3 DNA reads TGTGCCAGCAGACTCCCAACAGGGGGCTACACCTTC. As protein: CASRLPTGGYTF.

The J gene is TRBJ2-7, the V gene TRBV11-2; tentatively, D is TRBD2 (7 bases). V lost 4 bases, J lost 1 base, and 17 bases lay in between. The CDR3 is 16 amino acids. The germline V gene encodes CDR1 SGHAT and CDR2 FQNNGV. CDR3 sequence: CASSSKTGGGSYEQYF. In DNA form, the CDR3 reads TGTGCCAGCAGCTCCAAGACGGGGGGCGGTTCCTACGAGCAGTACTTC.

V is TRBV6-5 and J is TRBJ1-3; maybe TRBD1 (6 bases). The V end lost 4 bases, the J end lost 4 bases, and 11 bases lay between the germline ends. Germline values: CDR1 MNHEY, CDR2 SVGAGI. The CDR3 runs to 14 residues. The DNA of the CDR3 is TGTGCCAGCAGTTTGGGGGGGCCCGGAAACACCATATATTTT. Translated: CASSLGGPGNTIYF.